This T cell receptor beta chain was obtained from a study of cytomegalovirus exposure and HLA in healthy donors. Turning to the study itself: Tens of millions of unique TCR sequences came from HLA-typed donors in an early release.

The ends lost 6 bases at V and 3 bases at J; junction bases unmatched: 13. From germline, CDR1 is MDHEN and CDR2 SYDVKM. The CDR3 sequence is 17 residues long. Donors in the study were healthy people who gave bone marrow. The PCR was carried out with 60 Vbeta primers and 13 Jbeta primers. Assay: immunoSEQ multiplex PCR; the TCRdb copy retains only in-frame clones and omits some. The sample holds 150,000 to 200,000 clones; approximately 71% are singletons and the top ten take 10%. Study-level findings and limits: Using the classifier, cytomegalovirus status was reportedly diagnosed with high specificity and sensitivity. In an earlier analysis, in some 540 donors, most V segments appeared productive either ~90% or ~30% of the time.

Worth noting for this clone: Its specificity is unknown.

The rearrangement links TRBV28 to TRBJ2-5; 10 positions agree with TRBD2. The specimen was PBMCs. The sequence was collected from a man aged 30 to 39 in good health and CMV-seropositive. CDR3 DNA: TGTGCCAGCAGCTCGGGGGACCTAGCGGGAGTCGAAGAGACCCAGTACTTC. Translated, it gives CASSSGDLAGVEETQYF.